The subject of this entry is one TCR beta chain. Antigen unknown. Alongside a J-beta primer mix, a sample-barcoded 5' primer served in a second PCR lasting about 6 to 12 cycles. Per sample, CDR3-containing paired-end reads numbered at least 2.5 million. TCRdb fed the 5' RACE reads into MiXCR, producing one record per CDR3 protein. The sample records approximately 800,000 distinct CDR3 sequences, 45% to 70% being singletons. This specimen belongs to a study of blood T cells in healthy people across ages. V lost 2 bases, J lost 5 bases, and 6 bases stayed unmatched. Germline V gene data show CDR1 as SQVTM and CDR2 as ANQGSEA. The CDR3 is 14 amino acids. Notes on the study in general: Reliance upon unsorted PBMCs precluded definitive naive versus antigen-experienced comparison.

The gene calls are TRBV29-1 and TRBJ2-1; 7 bases fit TRBD1. The material sequenced was blood. This clonotype was sampled from a man between 35 and 55 years old in good health. CDR3 region: CSVERQGFHNEQFF. The CDR3 DNA reads TGCAGCGTTGAAAGACAGGGATTTCACAATGAGCAGTTCTTC.